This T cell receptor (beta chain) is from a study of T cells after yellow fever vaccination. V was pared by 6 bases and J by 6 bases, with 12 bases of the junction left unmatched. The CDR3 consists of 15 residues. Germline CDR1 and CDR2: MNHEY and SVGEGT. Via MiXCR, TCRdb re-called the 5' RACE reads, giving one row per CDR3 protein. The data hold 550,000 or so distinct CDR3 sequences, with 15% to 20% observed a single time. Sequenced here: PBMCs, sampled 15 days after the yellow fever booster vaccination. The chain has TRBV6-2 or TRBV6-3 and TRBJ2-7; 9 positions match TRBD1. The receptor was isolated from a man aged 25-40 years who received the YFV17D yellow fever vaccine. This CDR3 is CASSRTGTGMGEQYF. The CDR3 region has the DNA TGTGCCAGCAGCAGAACCGGGACAGGGATGGGCGAGCAGTACTTC.